These 11 T cell receptor beta chains originate from one sample sequenced in a study of blood T cell repertoires in COVID-19 (TCRdb year 2020). Library method: the immunoSEQ multiplex PCR assay. TCRdb retrieved this table from immuneACCESS and kept in-frame rearrangements only. Not all clones are present; in checked studies, unresolved V genes account for under half, and no reason is known for the remainder. The sample contains 160,000 or so clones, over 85% of them found a single time. Clones ranked in the top ten supply 15% to 20% of the sample. The sequenced sample consisted of peripheral blood. The receptors originated from a man aged 60-69 years with active or convalescent COVID-19.

The V gene is TRBV10-3, the J gene TRBJ1-1; the match to TRBD1 covers 7 bases. The J segment lost 1 base and the V segment lost 6 bases, leaving 5 bases of the junction unmatched. CDR1 ENHRY and CDR2 SYGVKD come from the germline V gene. The CDR3 is 14 amino acids. CDR3 sequence: CAIRLDRSNTEAFF. The CDR3 DNA follows: TGTGCCATCAGGCTGGACAGGTCGAACACTGAAGCTTTCTTT.

The chain couples TRBV10-3 to TRBJ1-1; 7 nucleotides match TRBD1. Germline V lookup: CDR1 ENHRY, CDR2 SYGVKD. The length of the CDR3 is 14 residues. J gave up 4 bases and V 2 bases, and 4 bases lay outside the gene matches. The CDR3: CAISEEGAGTEAFF. The CDR3 coding sequence is TGTGCCATCAGTGAGGAGGGGGCGGGCACTGAAGCTTTCTTT.

J is TRBJ1-2 and V is TRBV15, with D uncertain. Germline V gene lookup returns CDR1 LNHNV and CDR2 YYDKDF (reference sequence). With 5 bases removed from V and 3 bases from J, the gap between germline ends came to 16 bases. The CDR3 is 15 residues long. The CDR3 protein is CATSLFRRVDYGYTF. The CDR3, as DNA: TGTGCCACCAGCTTGTTCCGACGGGTGGACTATGGCTACACCTTC. Full variable domain (rest looked up from reference TRBV15 and TRBJ1-2): DAMVIQNPRYQVTQFGKPVTLSCSQTLNHNVMYWYQQKSSQAPKLLFHYYDKDFNNEADTPDNFQSRRPNTSFCFLDIRSPGLGDTAMYLCATSLFRRVDYGYTFGSGTRLTVV.

The chain couples TRBV7-2 to TRBJ1-6; the match to TRBD1 covers 10 bases. The length of the CDR3 is 15 residues. From germline, CDR1 is SGHTA and CDR2 FQGNSA. The V gene end was trimmed by 6 bases and the J gene end by 9 bases; junction bases not matched to a gene: 8. The CDR3 DNA is TGTGCCAGCAGACAAACAGGGGACAGGGGTTCACCCCTCCACTTT. Protein: CASRQTGDRGSPLHF.

The gene calls are TRBV10-3 and TRBJ1-1; D unresolved. The CDR3 sequence is 13 residues long. Germline-derived CDR1 and CDR2 are ENHRY and SYGVKD. The V gene lost 0 bases and the J gene lost 6 bases, with 8 bases spanning the gap. CDR3 DNA sequence: TGTGCCATCAGTGAGTCGGCCGGGTCTGAAGCTTTCTTT. Encoded protein: CAISESAGSEAFF.

Here the CDR3 reads CASSLLGTLSSQPQHF. The DNA of the CDR3 is TGTGCCAGCAGTTTACTTGGGACATTAAGTAGTCAGCCCCAGCATTTT. This chain joins TRBV27 and TRBJ1-5; perhaps TRBD1 as D (6 bases). Germline lookup yields CDR1 MNHEY and CDR2 SMNVEV (reference sequence). CDR3 length: 16 residues. The V end was cut by 2 bases, the J end by 6 bases, with 17 bases between.

The CDR3 reads CASSLGTSGTYEQYF. As DNA, the CDR3 is TGTGCCAGTAGTTTAGGGACTAGCGGGACATACGAGCAGTACTTC. J is TRBJ2-7 and V is TRBV19; TRBD2 aligns across 13 bases. From germline, CDR1 is LNHDA and CDR2 SQIVND (reference sequence). The CDR3 sequence is 15 residues long. The trim removed 5 bases at V and 4 bases at J, leaving 5 bases unmatched.

The chain recombines TRBV18 with TRBJ2-3; possibly TRBD1 for D (7 bases). The CDR3 spans 16 residues. Trimming removed 2 bases from V and 3 bases from J, with 15 bases in between. The germline V gene has CDR1 KGHSH and CDR2 LQKENI. The CDR3 loop reads CASSPRKQGTTDTQYF. The CDR3 coding sequence is TGTGCCAGCTCACCAAGGAAACAGGGGACTACAGATACGCAGTATTTT.

The rearrangement joins TRBV29-1 to TRBJ2-6, with 9 bases fitting TRBD1. CDR1 and CDR2 (germline): SQVTM, ANQGSEA. V gave up 4 bases and J gave up 4 bases; unmatched junction bases: 11. The CDR3 is 17 amino acids. DNA of the CDR3: TGCAGCGTTGTGTTCGGGACAGGGTGGTCCGGGGCCAACGTCCTGACTTTC. Amino acids: CSVVFGTGWSGANVLTF. Based on the CDR3 plus reference TRBV29-1 and TRBJ2-6, the full variable domain is SAVISQKPSRDICQRGTSLTIQCQVDSQVTMMFWYRQQPGQSLTLIATANQGSEATYESGFVIDKFPISRPNLTFSTLTVSNMSPEDSSIYLCSVVFGTGWSGANVLTFGAGSRLTVL.

Here the CDR3 reads CASSITGSYNEQFF. The CDR3 coding sequence is TGTGCCAGTAGTATCACAGGGTCCTACAATGAGCAGTTCTTC. The chain carries TRBV19 and TRBJ2-1, with D perhaps TRBD1 (6 bases). Germline V gene data show CDR1 as LNHDA and CDR2 as SQIVND (reference sequence). Deletions cut 3 bases from V and 1 base from J, with 7 bases between. CDR3 length equals 14 residues.

The chain uses TRBV5-4 and TRBJ1-2, with 9 nucleotides matching TRBD1. The CDR3 is made up of 15 amino acids. V lost 4 bases, J lost 8 bases, and 12 bases stayed unmatched. Germline V gene sequence: CDR1 SGHNT, CDR2 YYREEE (reference sequence). Here the CDR3 DNA reads TGTGCCAGCAGCCAAGGGGGACAGGGCGATGGGGGCTACACCTTC. It codes for CASSQGGQGDGGYTF.